This T cell receptor beta chain was documented in a study of cytomegalovirus exposure and HLA in healthy donors. Study-level results: Analysis was performed later, and it showed HLA-associated TCR beta chains to be more clonally expanded than equally common others.

Of note for this clone: As yet, its antigen is unknown.

Healthy individuals who donated bone marrow served as the donors. The PCR was carried out with 60 Vbeta primers and 13 Jbeta primers. TCRdb's table, derived via immunoSEQ multiplex PCR, lists solely in-frame clones and lacks some. The table includes more than 200,000 clones, 65% to 80% detected once. CDR1 and CDR2 from the germline V gene are SGHNT and YENEEA. CDR3 length: 15 residues. V was clipped by 10 bases and J by 4 bases; unmatched bases: 8. The sample taken for sequencing was PBMCs. This TCR was recovered from a man aged 35 to 55 in good health and CMV-seronegative. The rearrangement links TRBV11-3 to TRBJ2-1, with 12 bases lining up with TRBD2. The CDR3 DNA sequence: TGTGCCACTTCCTTGGGACTAGCGGGTTACAATGAGCAGTTCTTC. As protein: CATSLGLAGYNEQFF.